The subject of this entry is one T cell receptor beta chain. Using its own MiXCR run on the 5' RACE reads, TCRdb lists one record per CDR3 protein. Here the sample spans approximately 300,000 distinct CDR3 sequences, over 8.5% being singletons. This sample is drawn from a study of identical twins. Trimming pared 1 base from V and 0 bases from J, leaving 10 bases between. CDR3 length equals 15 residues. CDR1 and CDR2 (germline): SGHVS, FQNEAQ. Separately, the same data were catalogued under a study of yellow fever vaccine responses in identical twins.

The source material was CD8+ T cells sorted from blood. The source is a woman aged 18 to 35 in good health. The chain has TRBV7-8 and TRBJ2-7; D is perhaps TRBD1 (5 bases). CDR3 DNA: TGTGCCAGCAGCTTAGTCCCTGACAGCTCCTACGAGCAGTACTTC. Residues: CASSLVPDSSYEQYF.